This TCR beta chain derives from a study of preoperative IRX-2 immunotherapy in early breast cancer. The method was immunoSEQ multiplex PCR; TCRdb's version includes in-frame clones alone and lacks a portion of them. The sample includes about 32,000 clones, 83% of them seen just once. Treatment indicated: preoperative locoregional IRX-2 cytokine immunotherapy. The germline V gene encodes CDR1 MGHDK and CDR2 SYGVNS. With V trimmed by 4 bases and J by 15 bases, 12 bases remained unmatched. This CDR3 comprises 13 residues. This sequence joins TRBV25-1 and TRBJ2-4, with 7 positions matching TRBD2. The clonotype originates from a human donor with breast cancer. The sample in question was lymph node tissue, obtained from a patient treated with IRX-2 immunotherapy. The CDR3 sequence: CASSVSLRTRPYF. In DNA, the CDR3 is TGTGCCAGCAGTGTCAGCCTTCGGACTAGACCGTACTTC.